One TCR beta chain is described in this entry. The antigen remains unidentified. The data stem from a study of tumor-infiltrating lymphocytes in localized non-small cell lung cancer. This CDR3 contains 13 residues. The V end was cut by 5 bases, the J end by 6 bases, with 14 bases between. Germline CDR1 is SGHTA and CDR2 is FQGTGA. Repertoires were generated with immunoSEQ multiplex PCR, while TCRdb's copy carries only in-frame clones and drops some. This sample carries 9,500 to 10,000 clones, around 70% of them seen once, and the ten largest clones take 20%. Overall study results and limits: Compared with uninvolved lung, tumors showed higher T cell infiltration by TCRbeta sequencing. Each assay used a separate piece of the same tissue. Recurrence-free survival showed no association with tumor T-cell fraction.

The sequenced sample was lung tumor tissue. The TCR sequence derives from a human donor with non-small cell lung cancer. The chain joins TRBV7-3 to TRBJ2-7; maybe TRBD2 (5 bases). The chain's CDR3 is CASSLEARGEQYF. The CDR3 nucleotides are TGTGCCAGCAGCCTAGAGGCCCGGGGCGAGCAGTACTTC.